In its sample, the clone carrying this T cell receptor beta chain was seen many times. The antigen is not known. Time point: newly diagnosed GD, antithyroid drugs for less than 3 months. TCR sequences were obtained from RNA taken from PBMCs. The junction had 6 bases not matched to a gene; V was cut back by 8 bases and J by 6 bases. Per germline, CDR1 MDHEN and CDR2 SYDVKM. The CDR3 consists of 12 residues. Investigators prepared the TCR beta libraries by applying iRepertoire HTBI primers and Arm-PCR of CDR3 regions. Using its own MiXCR run on the multiplex PCR reads, TCRdb lists one record per CDR3 protein. Of about 320,000 distinct CDR3 sequences in the sample, 18% are singletons; the top ten hold about 39%. The data stem from a study of regulatory T cells in long-lasting Graves disease. For the study at large: Newly diagnosed Graves' patients took antithyroid drugs under 3 months. Study findings and constraints: There was favoring of TRBV28, TRBJ1-2 and TRBJ2-5 in persistent disease. Persistent Graves' patients showed less TCR diversity than newly diagnosed ones.

This receptor was taken from a female donor with Graves disease. The sample consisted of peripheral blood mononuclear cells (PBMCs), taken at new diagnosis, from a patient treated with antithyroid drugs. J is TRBJ2-5 and V is TRBV28, with 7 positions matching TRBD1. The DNA of the CDR3 is TGTGCCAGCGTTACAGGGGCAAAGACCCAGTACTTC. Its translation: CASVTGAKTQYF.